A selection of T cell receptor beta chains follows, all from one sample in a study of identical twins. A single record per CDR3 protein comes from TCRdb applying MiXCR to the 5' RACE reads. The table records hundreds of thousands of distinct CDR3 sequences, roughly 6.2% of them present only once. Sequenced input: naive T cells sorted from blood. These receptors were collected from a man between 18 and 35 years old in good health. Both conserved end residues are part of each CDR3. Each record gives: D gene, J gene, CDR3 length, V gene, clone size, CDR3 DNA, CDR3 protein. The D gene is left open where the match is weak. Clone size is not always given. Where it is, it says once, few, many or a class for expanded clones.

NA	TRBJ1-2	13	TRBV29-1	many	TGCAGCGTCATCTTTGACAGTAACTATGGCTACACCTTC	CSVIFDSNYGYTF
NA	TRBJ2-3	16	TRBV18	many	TGTGCCAGCTCATTACTTTTTGGGACACAGCGGGATACGCAGTATTTT	CASSLLFGTQRDTQYF
NA	TRBJ2-3	11	TRBV29-1	many	TGCAGCGTGCCCTTTCGAGGTACGCAGTATTTT	CSVPFRGTQYF
NA	TRBJ1-1	16	TRBV12-3/TRBV12-4	NA	TGTGCCAGCAGTTCCATGAGAGGGGGGGGAACCACTGAAGCTTTCTTT	CASSSMRGGGTTEAFF
TRBD1	TRBJ2-4	19	TRBV6-1	few	TGTGCCAGCAGTGAATTGGGTTACAGGGGCCAGGGGGCCAAAAACATTCAGTACTTC	CASSELGYRGQGAKNIQYF
TRBD1	TRBJ1-2	14	TRBV12-3/TRBV12-4	few	TGTGCCAGCAGTCCGACAGGGAACGTCCGGGGCTACACCTTC	CASSPTGNVRGYTF
NA	TRBJ2-3	13	TRBV7-9	few	TGTGCCAGCAGCTACATAAAAGCAGATACGCAGTATTTT	CASSYIKADTQYF
NA	TRBJ2-3	12	TRBV28	many	TGTGCCAGCAGTTACAGCAGAAATACGCAGTATTTT	CASSYSRNTQYF
TRBD2	TRBJ2-1	16	TRBV6-2/TRBV6-3	many	TGTGCCAGCAGCCCTGCTAGCGGAAGCTCCTACAATGAGCAGTTCTTC	CASSPASGSSYNEQFF
NA	TRBJ1-1	12	TRBV2	many	TGTGCCAGCAGTCTGCTCCAATCTGAAGCTTTCTTT	CASSLLQSEAFF
NA	TRBJ1-5	14	TRBV5-6	many	TGTGCCAGCAGCCGAAGCTTAGATCGTGATCCCCAGCATTTT	CASSRSLDRDPQHF
NA	TRBJ2-3	13	TRBV3-1	few	TGTGCCAGCAGCCCCCGGGGCGGGGATACGCAGTATTTT	CASSPRGGDTQYF
TRBD2	TRBJ2-1	17	TRBV7-2	few	TGTGCCAGCAGCCGAGGGACTAGCGGGATCCTCTACAATGAGCAGTTCTTC	CASSRGTSGILYNEQFF
NA	TRBJ1-5	14	TRBV5-1	NA	TGCGCCAGCAGCTTGGGGGGGCCCCATCAGCCCCAGCATTTT	CASSLGGPHQPQHF
TRBD1	TRBJ2-5	13	TRBV7-9	many	TGTGCCAGCAGCTTTAACAGGGGAGAGACCCAGTACTTC	CASSFNRGETQYF
NA	TRBJ1-1	12	TRBV7-9	many	TGTGCCAGCAGCTTAGGCCGCGATGAAGCTTTCTTT	CASSLGRDEAFF
TRBD2	TRBJ2-3	14	TRBV29-1	many	TGCAGCGTTCTAGCGGAGTTTAGCACAGATACGCAGTATTTT	CSVLAEFSTDTQYF
NA	TRBJ2-5	16	TRBV5-1	few	TGCGCCAGCAGCCGGGATGGTGGGAACCTACAAGAGACCCAGTACTTC	CASSRDGGNLQETQYF
NA	TRBJ1-6	19	TRBV11-2	many	TGTGCCAGCAGCTTAGACTTCTGGAACCTCCCGCAGGCTAATTCACCCCTCCACTTT	CASSLDFWNLPQANSPLHF
NA	TRBJ2-1	18	TRBV20-1	many	TGCAGTGCTAGAGATTTGGCTCCTAGAAGAGACTCCTACAATGAGCAGTTCTTC	CSARDLAPRRDSYNEQFF
NA	TRBJ1-5	14	TRBV2	few	TGTGCCAGCAGTGAAAGCCGTGTCAATCAGCCCCAGCATTTT	CASSESRVNQPQHF
NA	TRBJ2-1	12	TRBV12-3/TRBV12-4	many	TGTGCCAGCAGTTCCACACGACAGGAGCAGTTCTTC	CASSSTRQEQFF
NA	TRBJ2-1	15	TRBV12-3/TRBV12-4	many	TGTGCCAGCAGTTTGCCTAAAGACAGCTACAATGAGCAGTTCTTC	CASSLPKDSYNEQFF
NA	TRBJ2-5	11	TRBV6-1	NA	TGTGCCGGCGACTTGTACGAGACCCAGTACTTC	CAGDLYETQYF
NA	TRBJ2-2	13	TRBV7-9	NA	TGTGCCGGCGGGACAACGAACACCGGGGAGCTGTTTTTT	CAGGTTNTGELFF
NA	TRBJ2-3	14	TRBV20-1	NA	TGCAGTGCTAGAGATTTCAGGATCACAGATACGCAGTATTTT	CSARDFRITDTQYF
NA	TRBJ2-6	18	TRBV5-1	few	TGCGCCAGCAGCTTGCCGGGATCTTCAATCTCTGGGGCCAACGTCCTGACTTTC	CASSLPGSSISGANVLTF
NA	TRBJ2-3	17	TRBV20-1	few	TGCAGTGCTAGCGGCACTGGTGGCTGGCGGGTCACAGATACGCAGTATTTT	CSASGTGGWRVTDTQYF
TRBD2	TRBJ2-3	18	TRBV5-1	few	TGCGCCAGCAGCTTGGTAGGAACTAGCGGGAGTTCGGGAGATACGCAGTATTTT	CASSLVGTSGSSGDTQYF
NA	TRBJ1-4	15	TRBV29-1	many	TGCAGCGTTGAAGATCGGGGGGCGCGTGGTGAAAAACTGTTTTTT	CSVEDRGARGEKLFF
NA	TRBJ2-2	19	TRBV6-2/TRBV6-3	NA	TGTGCCAGCAGTTACTCGGGGGCGGGCAGCGGGCCCCGAAGCGGGGAGCTGTTTTTT	CASSYSGAGSGPRSGELFF
TRBD1	TRBJ2-1	15	TRBV12-3/TRBV12-4	many	TGTGCCAGCAGTTTCTCCGGGACAGGGGGCTTGGAGCAGTTCTTC	CASSFSGTGGLEQFF
NA	TRBJ2-3	12	TRBV30	few	TGTGCCTGGAGCACAGGCACAGATACGCAGTATTTT	CAWSTGTDTQYF
NA	TRBJ2-1	18	TRBV6-5	many	TGTGCCAGCAGTTACGTACCGGGACCCCTCTTCCCCTACAATGAGCAGTTCTTC	CASSYVPGPLFPYNEQFF
NA	TRBJ1-3	15	TRBV9	many	TGTGCCAGCAGTAGAACAGGCGCCTCTGGAAACACCATATATTTT	CASSRTGASGNTIYF
TRBD1	TRBJ2-7	16	TRBV20-1	many	TGCAGTGCTAGACCTCGGGACAGTTACCCCATCTACGAGCAGTACTTC	CSARPRDSYPIYEQYF
NA	TRBJ2-1	8	TRBV20-1	NA	TGCAGTGTGACTGAGCAGTTCTTC	CSVTEQFF
NA	TRBJ2-1	15	TRBV14	few	TGTGCCAGCAGCCCCAGCAGGACCGGCTACAATGAGCAGTTCTTC	CASSPSRTGYNEQFF
NA	TRBJ2-1	16	TRBV7-9	few	TGTGCCAGCAGCTTCCAGCGGGCCCAACCGGGAAATGAGCAGTTCTTC	CASSFQRAQPGNEQFF
NA	TRBJ1-6	14	TRBV28	many	TGTGCCAGCAGTGCGGCAGGGAATCATTCACCCCTCCACTTT	CASSAAGNHSPLHF
TRBD2	TRBJ2-3	14	TRBV12-3/TRBV12-4	many	TGTGCCAGCAGCCTACGGGACTACACAGATACGCAGTATTTT	CASSLRDYTDTQYF
NA	TRBJ2-7	15	TRBV7-9	NA	TGTGCCAGCAGCCTCACCGCGGGACCGGACTACGAGCAGTACTTC	CASSLTAGPDYEQYF
TRBD1	TRBJ1-4	14	TRBV6-1	many	TGTGCCAGCAGCCGCGGTCTGACAGGGCCAAAACTGTTTTTT	CASSRGLTGPKLFF
NA	TRBJ1-1	13	TRBV3-1	few	TGTGCCAGCAGTCTACTATCGGGCACTGAAGCTTTCTTT	CASSLLSGTEAFF
TRBD2	TRBJ2-7	14	TRBV20-1	NA	TGCAGTGCTAGCCGGGGTAGCGGGACCTACGAGCAGTACTTC	CSASRGSGTYEQYF
NA	TRBJ1-6	16	TRBV7-2	many	TGTGCCAGCAGCACACGCTCAGGGAGTGATAATTCACCCCTCCACTTT	CASSTRSGSDNSPLHF
NA	TRBJ2-7	13	TRBV20-1	many	TGCAGTGCTAGAACGCGGACGGCCTACGAGCAGTACTTC	CSARTRTAYEQYF